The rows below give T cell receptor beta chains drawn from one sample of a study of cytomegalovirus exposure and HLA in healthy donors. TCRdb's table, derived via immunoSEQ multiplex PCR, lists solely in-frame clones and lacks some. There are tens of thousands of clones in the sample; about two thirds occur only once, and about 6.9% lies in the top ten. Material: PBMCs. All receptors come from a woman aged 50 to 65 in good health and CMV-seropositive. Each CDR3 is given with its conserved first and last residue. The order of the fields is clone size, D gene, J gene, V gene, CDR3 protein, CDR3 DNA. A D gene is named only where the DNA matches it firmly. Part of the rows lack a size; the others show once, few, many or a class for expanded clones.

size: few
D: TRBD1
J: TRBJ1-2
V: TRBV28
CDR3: CASSLLWGQGARGYTF
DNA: TGTGCCAGCAGTTTATTATGGGGACAGGGGGCGCGTGGCTACACCTTC

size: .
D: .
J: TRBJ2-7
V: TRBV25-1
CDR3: CASMMAGNVYEQYF
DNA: TGTGCCAGCATGATGGCAGGGAATGTCTACGAGCAGTACTTC

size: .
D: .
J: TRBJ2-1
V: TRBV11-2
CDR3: CASSLDRTGNEQFF
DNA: TGTGCCAGCAGCTTAGATCGAACAGGGAATGAGCAGTTCTTC

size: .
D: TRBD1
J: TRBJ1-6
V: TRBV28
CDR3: CASSRTGDSPLHF
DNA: TGTGCCAGCAGTCGGACAGGAGATTCACCCCTCCACTTT

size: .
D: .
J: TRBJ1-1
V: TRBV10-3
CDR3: CAISGKGGTEAFF
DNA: TGTGCCATCAGTGGGAAGGGAGGCACTGAAGCTTTCTTT

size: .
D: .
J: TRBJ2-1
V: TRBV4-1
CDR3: CASSQDVGPIRASEQFF
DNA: TGCGCCAGCAGCCAAGATGTGGGGCCTATTAGGGCGAGTGAGCAGTTCTTC

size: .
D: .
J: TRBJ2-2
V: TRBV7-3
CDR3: CASKEGGPNTGELFF
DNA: TGTGCCAGCAAAGAGGGGGGGCCGAACACCGGGGAGCTGTTTTTT

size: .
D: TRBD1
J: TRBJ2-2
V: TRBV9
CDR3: CASSRSGTGNTGELFF
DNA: TGTGCCAGCAGCCGGAGTGGGACAGGGAACACCGGGGAGCTGTTTTTT

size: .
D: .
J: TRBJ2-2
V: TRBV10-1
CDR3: CASSGQTNTGELFF
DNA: TGCGCCAGCAGTGGACAGACAAACACCGGGGAGCTGTTTTTT

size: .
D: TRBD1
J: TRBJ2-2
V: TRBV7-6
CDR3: CASSLSDRGRTGELFF
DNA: TGTGCCAGCAGCTTATCGGACAGGGGACGGACCGGGGAGCTGTTTTTT

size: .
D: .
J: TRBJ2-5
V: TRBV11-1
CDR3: CASSLGGVIRETQYF
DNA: TGTGCCAGCAGCTTAGGCGGGGTCATCAGGGAGACCCAGTACTTC

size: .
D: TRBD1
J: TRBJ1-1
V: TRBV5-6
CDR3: CASSLTGGGTEAFF
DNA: TGTGCCAGCAGCTTGACAGGAGGGGGCACTGAGGCTTTCTTT

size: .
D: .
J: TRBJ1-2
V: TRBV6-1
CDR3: CASSEGRGGYTF
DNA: TGTGCCAGCAGTGAGGGGAGGGGTGGCTACACCTTC

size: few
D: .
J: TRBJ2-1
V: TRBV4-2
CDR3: CASSQEVVASYNEQFF
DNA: TGTGCCAGCAGCCAGGAGGTGGTAGCCTCCTACAATGAGCAGTTCTTC

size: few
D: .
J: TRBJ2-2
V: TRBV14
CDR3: CASSQAPITGELFF
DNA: TGTGCCAGCAGCCAGGCACCAATCACCGGGGAGCTGTTTTTT

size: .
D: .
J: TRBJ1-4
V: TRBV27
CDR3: CASSLSRQRRTNEKLFF
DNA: TGTGCCAGCAGTTTATCCCGACAGAGAAGAACTAATGAAAAACTGTTTTTT

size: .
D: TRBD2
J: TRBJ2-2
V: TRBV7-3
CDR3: CASSTRGGGTGELFF
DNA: TGTGCCAGCAGCACGCGGGGGGGCGGCACCGGGGAGCTGTTTTTT

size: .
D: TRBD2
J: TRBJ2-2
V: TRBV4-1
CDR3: CASSQAVLAGAHTGELFF
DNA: TGCGCCAGCAGCCAAGCGGTACTAGCGGGGGCGCACACCGGGGAGCTGTTTTTT

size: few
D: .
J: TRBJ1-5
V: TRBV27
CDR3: CASSSPLESGNQPQHF
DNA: TGTGCCAGCAGTTCCCCCCTTGAGTCAGGGAATCAGCCCCAGCATTTT

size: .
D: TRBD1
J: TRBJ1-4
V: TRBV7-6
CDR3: CASSSRGATNEKLFF
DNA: TGTGCCAGCAGCTCCAGGGGGGCAACTAATGAAAAACTGTTTTTT

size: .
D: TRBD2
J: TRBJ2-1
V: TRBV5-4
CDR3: CASSSGTSKSSYNEQFF
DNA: TGTGCCAGCAGCTCCGGGACTAGCAAGAGCTCCTACAATGAGCAGTTCTTC

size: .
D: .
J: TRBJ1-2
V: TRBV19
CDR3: CASSIAGRSNYGYTF
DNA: TGTGCCAGTAGTATCGCTGGCAGATCTAACTATGGCTACACCTTC

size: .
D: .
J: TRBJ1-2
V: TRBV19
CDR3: CASSILPQARYGYTF
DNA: TGTGCCAGTAGTATACTCCCCCAGGCCCGCTATGGCTACACCTTC

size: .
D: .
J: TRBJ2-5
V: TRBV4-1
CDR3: CASSSTRGTGQETQYF
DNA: TGCGCCAGCAGCTCCACCCGGGGAACAGGGCAAGAGACCCAGTACTTC

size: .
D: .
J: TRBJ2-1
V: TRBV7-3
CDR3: CASSSEGSVANEQFF
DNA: TGTGCCAGCAGCTCGGAGGGGAGTGTCGCCAATGAGCAGTTCTTC

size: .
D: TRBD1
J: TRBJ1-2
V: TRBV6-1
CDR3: CASSSSGDSLYTF
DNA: TGTGCCAGCAGCAGCTCTGGGGACAGTCTCTACACCTTC

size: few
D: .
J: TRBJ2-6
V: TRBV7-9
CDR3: CASSSRAGANVLTF
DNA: TGTGCCAGCAGCTCCAGGGCTGGGGCCAACGTCCTGACTTTC

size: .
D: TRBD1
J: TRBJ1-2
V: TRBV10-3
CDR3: CAINDRGNYGYTF
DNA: TGTGCCATCAATGACAGGGGGAACTATGGCTACACCTTC

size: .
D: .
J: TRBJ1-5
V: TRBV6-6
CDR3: CASSPNRDQPQHF
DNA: TGTGCCAGCAGTCCAAACAGGGATCAGCCCCAGCATTTT

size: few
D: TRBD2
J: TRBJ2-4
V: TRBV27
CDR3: CASSSRGVEYIQYF
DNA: TGTGCCAGCAGTTCTCGGGGGGTGGAGTACATTCAGTACTTC

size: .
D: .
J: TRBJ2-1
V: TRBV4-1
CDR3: CASSQEAQGRDEQFF
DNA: TGCGCCAGCAGCCAAGAGGCCCAGGGGCGCGATGAGCAGTTCTTC

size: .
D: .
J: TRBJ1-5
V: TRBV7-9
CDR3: CASSLAFSNQPQHF
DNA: TGTGCCAGCAGCTTAGCTTTTAGTAATCAGCCCCAGCATTTT

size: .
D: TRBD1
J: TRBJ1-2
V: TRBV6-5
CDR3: CASSPRTGGEGHTF
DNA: TGTGCCAGCAGTCCGAGGACAGGGGGCGAGGGCCACACCTTC

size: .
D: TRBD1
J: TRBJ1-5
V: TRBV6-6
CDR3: CASNYRGGNQPQHF
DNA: TGTGCCAGCAACTACAGGGGTGGTAATCAGCCCCAGCATTTT

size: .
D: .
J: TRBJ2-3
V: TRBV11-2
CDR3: CASSSTGPGGLTQYF
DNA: TGTGCCAGCAGCTCTACAGGGCCGGGTGGGCTTACGCAGTATTTT

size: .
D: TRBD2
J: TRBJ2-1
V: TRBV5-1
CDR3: CASSIAGGLGEQFF
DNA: TGCGCCAGCAGTATAGCGGGGGGGCTGGGTGAGCAGTTCTTC

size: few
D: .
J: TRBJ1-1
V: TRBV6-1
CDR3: CASSDRENTEAFF
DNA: TGTGCCAGCAGTGATCGGGAGAACACTGAAGCTTTCTTT

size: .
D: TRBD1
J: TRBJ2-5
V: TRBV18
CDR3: CASSPKDRGETQYF
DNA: TGTGCCAGCTCACCAAAGGACAGGGGAGAGACCCAGTACTTC

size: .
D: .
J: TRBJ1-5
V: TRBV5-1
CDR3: CASSAGSTADQPQHF
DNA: TGCGCCAGCAGCGCCGGGTCCACGGCGGATCAGCCCCAGCATTTT

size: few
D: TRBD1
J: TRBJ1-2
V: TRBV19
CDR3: CASNQATGRNGYTF
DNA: TGTGCCAGTAACCAAGCGACAGGGCGGAATGGCTACACCTTC

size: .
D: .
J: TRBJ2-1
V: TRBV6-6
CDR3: CASSYPDNEQFF
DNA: TGTGCCAGCAGTTACCCCGACAATGAGCAGTTCTTC

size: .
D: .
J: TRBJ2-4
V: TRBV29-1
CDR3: CSAGPRIGSIQYF
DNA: TGCAGCGCCGGACCGAGGATAGGGAGCATTCAGTACTTC

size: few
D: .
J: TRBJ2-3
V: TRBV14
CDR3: CASSQEIGTGSYTQYF
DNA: TGTGCCAGCAGCCAAGAAATAGGGACTGGATCGTATACGCAGTATTTT

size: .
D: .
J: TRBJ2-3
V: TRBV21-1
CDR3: CASSKFGLAGGITYTDTQYF
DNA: TGTGCCAGCAGCAAATTTGGGCTAGCGGGGGGAATAACATACACAGATACGCAGTATTTT

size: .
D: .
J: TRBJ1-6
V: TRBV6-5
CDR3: CASTQLPGSRSPLHF
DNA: TGTGCCAGCACCCAGCTCCCCGGGTCTCGTTCACCCCTCCACTTT

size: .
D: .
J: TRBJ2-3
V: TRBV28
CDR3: CATAGLRTDTQYF
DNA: TGTGCCACCGCCGGCCTCAGGACAGATACGCAGTATTTT

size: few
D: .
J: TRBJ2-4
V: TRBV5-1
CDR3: CASSLDRDENIQYF
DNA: TGCGCCAGCAGCTTGGACAGGGACGAAAACATTCAGTACTTC

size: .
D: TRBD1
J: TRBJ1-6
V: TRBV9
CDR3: CASSVDPGQGTYNSPLHF
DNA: TGTGCCAGCAGCGTAGACCCGGGACAGGGTACCTATAATTCACCCCTCCACTTT